This TCR beta chain came from a study of blood T cell repertoires in COVID-19. Study information: Acute and convalescent COVID-19 samples came from the United States, Italy and Spain.

In the original workflow: For nucleated cells, counts were estimated from reference gene primer amplification. The assay was immunoSEQ multiplex PCR, and TCRdb's table has in-frame clones only and misses some. V, J and clone size were drawn from that table, and D and trimming were deduced from the DNA. Of approximately 330,000 clones in the sample, 86% were seen once. Residents of approximately 25 US areas, aged about 18 to 95 years, made up the participants. CDR1 and CDR2 (germline): LGHNA, YSLEER. V was clipped by 4 bases and J by 1 base, with 13 bases between them. The CDR3 sequence is 15 residues long.

This clonotype was sampled from a woman aged 35 to 49 with acute COVID-19. The V gene is TRBV4-3, the J gene TRBJ1-2; tentative D call: TRBD1 (6 bases). Input material: PBMCs or T cells enriched from blood (not recorded which). Here the CDR3 DNA reads TGCGCCAGCAGCCGACACAGGGAAATTAACTATGGCTACACCTTC. Its protein is CASSRHREINYGYTF.